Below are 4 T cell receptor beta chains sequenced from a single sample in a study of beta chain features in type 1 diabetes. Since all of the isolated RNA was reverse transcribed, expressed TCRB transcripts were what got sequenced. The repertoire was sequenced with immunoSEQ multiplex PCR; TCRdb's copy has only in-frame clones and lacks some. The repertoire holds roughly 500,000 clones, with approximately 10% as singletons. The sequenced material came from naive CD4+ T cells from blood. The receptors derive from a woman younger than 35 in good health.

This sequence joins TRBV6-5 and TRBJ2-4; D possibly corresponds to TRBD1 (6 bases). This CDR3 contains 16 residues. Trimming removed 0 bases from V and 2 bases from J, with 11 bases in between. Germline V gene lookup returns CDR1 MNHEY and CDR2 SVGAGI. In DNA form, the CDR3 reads TGTGCCAGCAGTTACTCGCCCCAGGGGCCCAAAAACATTCAGTACTTC. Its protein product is CASSYSPQGPKNIQYF.

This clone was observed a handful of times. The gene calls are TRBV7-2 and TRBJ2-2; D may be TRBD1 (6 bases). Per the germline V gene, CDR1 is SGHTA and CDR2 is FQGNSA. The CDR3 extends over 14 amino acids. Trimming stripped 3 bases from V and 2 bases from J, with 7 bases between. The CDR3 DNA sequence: TGTGCCAGCAGCTTGGACAGAAACACCGGGGAGCTGTTTTTT. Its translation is CASSLDRNTGELFF.

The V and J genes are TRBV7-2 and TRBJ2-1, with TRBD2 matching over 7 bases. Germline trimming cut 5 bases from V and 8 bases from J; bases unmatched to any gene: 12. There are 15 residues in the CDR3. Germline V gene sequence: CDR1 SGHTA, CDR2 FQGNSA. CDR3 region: CASSPTEASGHEQFF. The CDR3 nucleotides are TGTGCCAGCAGCCCCACGGAAGCTAGCGGCCATGAGCAGTTCTTC.

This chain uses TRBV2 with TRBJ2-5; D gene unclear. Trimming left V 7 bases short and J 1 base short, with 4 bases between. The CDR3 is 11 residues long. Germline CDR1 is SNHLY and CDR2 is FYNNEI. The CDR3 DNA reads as TGTGCCAGCAAGTTCCAAGAGACCCAGTACTTC. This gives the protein CASKFQETQYF.